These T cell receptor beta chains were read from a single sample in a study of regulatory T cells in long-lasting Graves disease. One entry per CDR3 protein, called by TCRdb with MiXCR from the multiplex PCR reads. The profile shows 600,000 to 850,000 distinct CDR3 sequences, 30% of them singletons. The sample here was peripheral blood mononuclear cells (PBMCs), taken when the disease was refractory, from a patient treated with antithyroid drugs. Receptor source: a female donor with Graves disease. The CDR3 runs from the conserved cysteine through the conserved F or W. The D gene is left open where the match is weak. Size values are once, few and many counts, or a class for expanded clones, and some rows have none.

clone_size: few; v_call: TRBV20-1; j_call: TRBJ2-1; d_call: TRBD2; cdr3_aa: CSARMLAGLSGEQFF; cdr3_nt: TGCAGTGCTAGGATGCTAGCGGGCCTCTCTGGTGAGCAGTTCTTC
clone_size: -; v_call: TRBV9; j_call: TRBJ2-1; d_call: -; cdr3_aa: CASSVGTQGVYNEQFF; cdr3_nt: TGTGCCAGCAGCGTAGGAACCCAAGGGGTATACAATGAGCAGTTCTTC
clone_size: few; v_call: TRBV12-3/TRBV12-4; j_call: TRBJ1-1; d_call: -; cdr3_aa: CASSPQGTLNTEAFF; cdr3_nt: TGTGCCAGCAGCCCCCAAGGGACGTTGAACACTGAAGCTTTCTTT
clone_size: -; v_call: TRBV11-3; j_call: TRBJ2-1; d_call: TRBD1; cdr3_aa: CASSLYGTGDNEQFF; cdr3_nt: TGTGCCAGCAGCTTATATGGGACAGGGGACAATGAGCAGTTCTTC
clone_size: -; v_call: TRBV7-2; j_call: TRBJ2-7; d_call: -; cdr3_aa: CASSLSRGGIGEQYF; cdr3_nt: TGTGCCAGCAGCTTAAGCCGCGGCGGGATAGGGGAGCAGTACTTC
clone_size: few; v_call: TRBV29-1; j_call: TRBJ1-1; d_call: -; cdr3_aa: CSVAPSNTEAFF; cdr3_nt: TGCAGCGTTGCTCCCAGCAACACTGAAGCTTTCTTT
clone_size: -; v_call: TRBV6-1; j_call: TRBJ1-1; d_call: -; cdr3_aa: CASSETTAMNTEAFF; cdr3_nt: TGTGCCAGCAGTGAAACGACAGCCATGAACACTGAAGCTTTCTTT
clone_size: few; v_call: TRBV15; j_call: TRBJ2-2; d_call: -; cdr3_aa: CATSRDPTGPANTGELFF; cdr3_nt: TGTGCCACCAGCAGAGATCCCACGGGCCCCGCGAACACCGGGGAGCTGTTTTTT
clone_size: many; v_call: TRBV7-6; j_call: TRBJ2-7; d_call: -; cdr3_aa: CASSFRRSYEQYF; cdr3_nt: TGTGCCAGCAGCTTTCGGCGGTCCTACGAGCAGTACTTC
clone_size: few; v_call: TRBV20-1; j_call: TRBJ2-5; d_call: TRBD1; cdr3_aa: CSAQARTGQETQYF; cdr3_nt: TGCAGTGCACAGGCGCGGACAGGGCAAGAGACCCAGTACTTC
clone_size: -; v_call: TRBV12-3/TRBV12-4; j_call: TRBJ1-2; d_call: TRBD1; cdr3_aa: CASSLIRGGTGDYGYTF; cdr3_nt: TGTGCCAGCAGTTTAATCAGGGGGGGGACAGGGGACTATGGCTACACCTTC
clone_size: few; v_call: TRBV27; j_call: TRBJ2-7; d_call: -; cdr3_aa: CASSSQRLKAEQYF; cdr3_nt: TGTGCCAGCAGTTCCCAACGTTTAAAAGCCGAGCAGTACTTC
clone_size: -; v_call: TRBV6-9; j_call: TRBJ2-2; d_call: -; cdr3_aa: CASSYSGLLTGELFF; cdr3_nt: TGTGCCAGCAGTTACTCTGGTCTCTTAACCGGGGAGCTGTTTTTT
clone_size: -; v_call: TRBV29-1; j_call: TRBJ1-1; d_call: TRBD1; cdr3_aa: CSVEVGAYRGTEAFF; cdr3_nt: TGCAGCGTTGAAGTGGGGGCCTACAGGGGCACTGAAGCTTTCTTT
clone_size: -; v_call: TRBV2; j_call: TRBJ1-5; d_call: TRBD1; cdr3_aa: CAGNGQGNQPQHF; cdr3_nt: TGTGCCGGCAACGGACAGGGTAATCAGCCCCAGCATTTT
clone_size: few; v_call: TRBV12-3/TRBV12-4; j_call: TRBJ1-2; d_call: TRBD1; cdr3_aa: CASRPQGAVQGYTF; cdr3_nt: TGTGCCAGCAGACCCCAGGGGGCCGTTCAGGGCTACACCTTC
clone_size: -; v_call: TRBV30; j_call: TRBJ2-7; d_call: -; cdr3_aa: CACQETYEQYF; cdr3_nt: TGTGCCTGTCAAGAAACGTACGAGCAGTACTTC